This T cell receptor beta chain appears in the sequencing data of a study of blood T cell repertoires in COVID-19. TCRdb's copy holds only in-frame clones and misses some; the assay was immunoSEQ multiplex PCR. This repertoire shows about 98,000 clones, around 81% found once; its top ten account for 3.5% to 5%. This CDR3 region has 19 residues. CDR1 is MNHEY and CDR2 is SVGEGT in the germline V gene. J lost 2 bases, V lost 4 bases, and 11 bases had no gene match. The TCR comes from a man between 60 and 75 years old with acute or convalescent COVID-19. The chain uses TRBV6-2 or TRBV6-3 and TRBJ2-2; 12 bases fit TRBD2. Sample: peripheral blood. The CDR3 DNA reads as TGTGCCAGCAGTTCCCCTAGCGGGAGGGCCACGATAAACACCGGGGAGCTGTTTTTT. Its translation is CASSSPSGRATINTGELFF.